This T cell receptor beta chain was sequenced during a study of blood T cells in healthy people across ages. The draw of peripheral blood yielded roughly 9.4 milliliters from each donor. Each sample used at least 6 million PBMCs. The CDR3 covers 15 residues. The germline V and J ends were trimmed by 1 base and 3 bases, with 12 bases remaining between them. Germline CDR1 and CDR2: SGHTA and FQGNSA. This clonotype came up a few times. It was with a sample-barcoded 5' primer and a J-beta primer mix that a second PCR of about 7 to 12 cycles was run. In TCRdb, the 5' RACE reads were re-called with MiXCR into one record per CDR3 protein. Of fewer than 900,000 distinct CDR3 sequences detected, about 42% appear once; the ten largest clones hold 20%.

The clonotype was recovered from a woman aged 55-75 years in good health. The sample taken for sequencing was blood. The chain joins TRBV7-2 to TRBJ1-1; possibly TRBD1 for D (6 bases). CDR3 loop: CASSLVRGVDTEAFF. The CDR3 bases are TGTGCCAGCAGCTTAGTAAGGGGGGTGGACACTGAAGCTTTCTTT.